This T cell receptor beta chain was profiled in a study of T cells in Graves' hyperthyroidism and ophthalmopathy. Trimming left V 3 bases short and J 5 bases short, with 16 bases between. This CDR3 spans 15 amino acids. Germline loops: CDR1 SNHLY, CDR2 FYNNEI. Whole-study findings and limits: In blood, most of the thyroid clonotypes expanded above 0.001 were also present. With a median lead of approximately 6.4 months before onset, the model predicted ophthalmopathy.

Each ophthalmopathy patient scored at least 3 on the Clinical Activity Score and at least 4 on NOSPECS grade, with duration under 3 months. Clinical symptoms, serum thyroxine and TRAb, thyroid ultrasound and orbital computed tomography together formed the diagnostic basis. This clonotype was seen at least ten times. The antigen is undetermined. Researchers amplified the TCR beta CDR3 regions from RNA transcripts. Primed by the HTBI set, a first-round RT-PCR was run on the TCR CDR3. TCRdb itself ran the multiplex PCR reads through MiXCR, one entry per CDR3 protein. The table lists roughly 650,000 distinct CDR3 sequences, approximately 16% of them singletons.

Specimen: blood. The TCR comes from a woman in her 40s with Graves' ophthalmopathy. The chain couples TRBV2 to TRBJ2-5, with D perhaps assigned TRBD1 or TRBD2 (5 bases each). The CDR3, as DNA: TGTGCCAGCAGTGAGAGAGCAGGGTGGGGGGAGACCCAGTACTTC. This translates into CASSERAGWGETQYF.